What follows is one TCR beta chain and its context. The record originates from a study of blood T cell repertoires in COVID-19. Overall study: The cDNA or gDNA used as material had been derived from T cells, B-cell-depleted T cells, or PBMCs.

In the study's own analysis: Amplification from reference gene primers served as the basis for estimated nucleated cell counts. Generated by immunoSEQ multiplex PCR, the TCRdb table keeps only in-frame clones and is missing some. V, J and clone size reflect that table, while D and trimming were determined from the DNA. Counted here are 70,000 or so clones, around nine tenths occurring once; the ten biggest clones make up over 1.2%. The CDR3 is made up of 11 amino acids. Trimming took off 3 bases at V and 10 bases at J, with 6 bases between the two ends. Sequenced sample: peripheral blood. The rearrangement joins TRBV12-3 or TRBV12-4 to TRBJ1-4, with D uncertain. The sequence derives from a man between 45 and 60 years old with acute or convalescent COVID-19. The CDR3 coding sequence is TGTGCCAGCAGTTTGAGTGGAAAACTGTTTTTT. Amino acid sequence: CASSLSGKLFF.